Detailed here is one T cell receptor (beta chain). Its antigen is not identified. Both 60 Vbeta primers and 13 Jbeta primers went into the PCR. In the study's own analysis: Later, 65 million to 85 million unique TCR beta chains were counted in an analysis, and 10 million to 12 million of them were shared. This table comes from immunoSEQ multiplex PCR, and its TCRdb copy is limited to in-frame clones, with some not included. V, J and clone size derive from that table, while D and trimming were established from the DNA sequence. Of under 100,000 clones listed, more than 60% are singletons. The data stem from a study of cytomegalovirus exposure and HLA in healthy donors. Study context: The 110 million or so unique TCR beta sequences, from roughly 170 million T cells, were found by an earlier analysis. Regarding the study as a whole: Researchers reported that a few CMV-associated chains were confirmed in vitro as CMV antigen-specific.

V lost 0 bases and J 7 bases, leaving 16 bases between the germline ends. CDR3 length: 17 amino acids. Germline lookup yields CDR1 MRHNA and CDR2 SNTAGT. The chain uses TRBV6-4 and TRBJ1-6; D call uncertain. The sequencing sample was made of PBMCs. The TCR sequence derives from a human donor in good health. This chain's CDR3 is CASSDSIGLGQNSPLHF. CDR3 bases: TGTGCCAGCAGTGACTCGATCGGATTGGGCCAGAATTCACCCCTCCACTTT.